The entry that follows covers one T cell receptor beta chain sequence. Repertoires were generated with immunoSEQ multiplex PCR, while TCRdb's copy carries only in-frame clones and drops some. The sample lists about 50,000 clones, over 90% occurring once. This CDR3 region has 12 residues. Trimming took 0 bases from V and 8 from J, leaving 7 bases between them. Looked up from germline, CDR1 is MNHEY and CDR2 is SVGAGI. This TCR was recovered from a middle-aged man with rheumatoid arthritis. The V gene is TRBV6-5, the J gene TRBJ1-2; possibly TRBD1 for D (5 bases). The sample consisted of PBMCs. The CDR3 loop is CASSYSGEGYTF. CDR3 coding DNA: TGTGCCAGCAGTTACTCGGGGGAAGGCTACACCTTC.